Listed below are T cell receptor beta chains from one sample, sequenced in a study of cytomegalovirus exposure and HLA in healthy donors. The table came from immunoSEQ multiplex PCR; TCRdb's copy has only in-frame clones and leaves some out. The repertoire holds 150,000 to 250,000 clones, with roughly four fifths as singletons. Sequences were obtained from PBMCs. The receptors derive from a woman in her forties or fifties in good health and CMV-seropositive. The CDR3 runs from the conserved cysteine through the conserved F or W. D genes are given only for firm matches. The size of a clone is reported for some rows only, either as once, few or many, or as a class for expanded clones.

NA TRBJ2-3 TRBV5-1 few CASSLEVQEGDTQYF TGCGCCAGCAGCTTGGAGGTCCAGGAGGGAGATACGCAGTATTTT
TRBD2 TRBJ2-5 TRBV7-2 NA CAGSLAGLAGDQETQYF TGTGCCGGCAGCTTAGCAGGACTAGCGGGGGACCAAGAGACCCAGTACTTC
TRBD1 TRBJ1-1 TRBV29-1 NA CSAGQGNTEAFF TGCAGCGCCGGACAGGGGAACACTGAAGCTTTCTTT
NA TRBJ1-5 TRBV19 NA CATGQSLNQPQHF TGTGCCACCGGACAGTCGTTGAATCAGCCCCAGCATTTT
TRBD2 TRBJ2-3 TRBV7-3 NA CASSLRGWEGQDGTQYF TGTGCCAGCAGCTTAAGGGGGTGGGAGGGCCAAGATGGTACGCAGTATTTT
NA TRBJ2-5 TRBV7-6 NA CASSRGTAATQYF TGTGCCAGCAGCCGGGGGACGGCCGCGACCCAGTACTTC
TRBD1 TRBJ2-7 TRBV7-2 NA CASSLGTGPYEQYF TGTGCCAGCAGCCTAGGGACAGGTCCCTACGAGCAGTACTTC
TRBD1 TRBJ1-1 TRBV29-1 NA CSVVLWARGQASRGAEAFF TGCAGCGTTGTTTTATGGGCGCGGGGACAGGCCTCAAGGGGGGCTGAAGCTTTCTTT
NA TRBJ2-4 TRBV15 NA CATSREWKAGMNIQYF TGTGCCACCAGCAGAGAGTGGAAGGCAGGGATGAACATTCAGTACTTC
NA TRBJ1-1 TRBV19 NA CASRDQGSGLNTEAFF TGTGCCAGCCGGGATCAAGGGTCGGGGTTGAACACTGAAGCTTTCTTT
NA TRBJ2-2 TRBV7-9 NA CASSLPSAANTGELFF TGTGCCAGCAGCCTCCCTAGCGCAGCGAACACCGGGGAGCTGTTTTTT
NA TRBJ1-1 TRBV27 NA CASSGLYTEAFF TGTGCCAGCAGCGGACTGTACACTGAAGCTTTCTTT
TRBD2 TRBJ2-5 TRBV10-3 NA CAISELTSGKETQYF TGTGCCATCAGTGAGTTGACTAGCGGGAAAGAGACCCAGTACTTC
NA TRBJ2-7 TRBV28 NA CASSLPPLGGEQYF TGTGCCAGCAGTCTCCCGCCCCTGGGAGGTGAGCAGTACTTC
TRBD2 TRBJ2-1 TRBV12-5 NA CASGLVPQLAEQFF TGTGCTAGTGGTTTGGTTCCCCAACTAGCGGAGCAGTTCTTC
NA TRBJ2-7 TRBV28 NA CASSFRLGRDEQYF TGTGCCAGCAGTTTCCGGCTTGGTCGGGACGAGCAGTACTTC
TRBD1 TRBJ1-5 TRBV28 NA CASRPPGTGDSNQPQHF TGTGCCAGCAGACCACCCGGGACAGGGGACAGCAATCAGCCCCAGCATTTT
NA TRBJ1-2 TRBV11-2 once CASSLEQGGSGYTF TGTGCCAGCAGCTTAGAACAGGGAGGGTCGGGCTACACCTTC
NA TRBJ1-2 TRBV5-4 few CASSLGQEVGLYGYTF TGTGCCAGCAGCTTGGGACAGGAGGTCGGGTTATATGGCTACACCTTC
TRBD2 TRBJ2-1 TRBV5-1 NA CASRWGGDGGYNEQFF TGCGCCAGCAGGTGGGGGGGGGACGGAGGTTACAATGAGCAGTTCTTC
TRBD2 TRBJ2-7 TRBV7-6 NA CASSPGLAGAVEQYF TGTGCCAGCAGCCCAGGACTAGCGGGGGCTGTGGAGCAGTACTTC
NA TRBJ2-3 TRBV2 few CASAPGSGQYF TGTGCCAGCGCTCCGGGGTCGGGGCAGTATTTT
TRBD2 TRBJ2-1 TRBV7-2 NA CASETVAGGHNEQFF TGTGCCAGCGAAACCGTAGCGGGAGGACACAATGAGCAGTTCTTC
NA TRBJ1-2 TRBV5-1 NA CASSVQGSNYGYTF TGCGCCAGCAGCGTGCAGGGGTCTAACTATGGCTACACCTTC
NA TRBJ2-7 TRBV19 NA CASSTGLRYEQYF TGCGCCAGTAGTACAGGGTTAAGGTACGAGCAGTACTTC
TRBD2 TRBJ2-7 TRBV7-2 NA CASSSYRLAGGYEQYF TGTGCCAGCAGCTCCTACAGACTAGCGGGGGGATACGAGCAGTACTTC
TRBD2 TRBJ2-3 TRBV6-4 NA CARIPLTSGGTDTQYF TGTGCCAGAATTCCGTTGACTAGCGGGGGCACAGATACGCAGTATTTT
TRBD1 TRBJ2-2 TRBV28 NA CASSFPGGGELFF TGTGCCAGCAGTTTTCCAGGGGGCGGGGAGCTGTTTTTT
NA TRBJ2-2 TRBV18 NA CASSPGQGNTGELFF TGTGCCAGCTCACCTGGGCAGGGGAACACCGGGGAGCTGTTTTTT
NA TRBJ2-7 TRBV15 NA CATSRDRQDYEQYF TGTGCCACCAGCAGAGATCGACAGGACTACGAGCAGTACTTC
NA TRBJ1-2 TRBV14 NA CASRPSVFYGYTF TGTGCCAGCAGACCAAGCGTTTTCTATGGCTACACCTTC
TRBD1 TRBJ2-5 TRBV7-9 NA CASSARQGETQYF TGTGCCAGCAGCGCTCGACAGGGGGAGACCCAGTACTTC
NA TRBJ2-7 TRBV15 NA CATSRQGYYEQYF TGTGCCACCAGCAGACAGGGCTACTACGAGCAGTACTTC
NA TRBJ2-3 TRBV5-8 NA CASSLLGSGTDTQYF TGTGCCAGCAGCTTGCTCGGGTCGGGGACAGATACGCAGTATTTT
NA TRBJ2-2 TRBV7-9 NA CASSPWTRPGLGELFF TGTGCCAGCAGCCCATGGACTCGGCCGGGCCTCGGGGAGCTGTTTTTT
NA TRBJ2-7 TRBV10-3 NA CAISDTSSYEQYF TGTGCCATCAGTGACACAAGCTCCTACGAGCAGTACTTC
NA TRBJ1-1 TRBV28 NA CASTGGPTAFF TGTGCCAGCACCGGCGGGCCCACGGCTTTCTTT
NA TRBJ1-6 TRBV29-1 NA CSVRQVKKFGCSPLHF TGCAGCGTCCGACAGGTTAAGAAATTCGGTTGTTCACCCCTCCACTTT
TRBD1 TRBJ2-7 TRBV5-1 NA CASSLGDRGYEQYF TGCGCCAGCAGCTTGGGAGACAGGGGGTACGAGCAGTACTTC
TRBD1 TRBJ1-4 TRBV27 NA CASRATGQNEKLFF TGTGCCAGTCGCGCGACAGGGCAAAATGAAAAACTGTTTTTT
TRBD1 TRBJ2-5 TRBV5-1 NA CASSLTTGGQETQYF TGCGCCAGCAGCTTGACTACAGGGGGGCAAGAGACCCAGTACTTC
TRBD1 TRBJ2-3 TRBV11-2 NA CASSPRPGGIADTQYF TGTGCCAGCAGCCCACGTCCAGGGGGTATTGCAGATACGCAGTATTTT
NA TRBJ1-2 TRBV7-2 NA CASSLEGTLLIF TGTGCCAGCAGCTTAGAGGGGACTTTACTAATCTTC